These 19 T cell receptor beta chains share one sample of origin, sequenced in a study of PD-L1 blockade in urothelial cancer. Time point in this sample: peripheral blood 6 weeks after treatment start. Sequenced by immunoSEQ multiplex PCR; TCRdb stores in-frame clones only, minus some. The repertoire holds roughly 120,000 clones, with around 89% as singletons. The sequenced sample was PBMCs, obtained around atezolizumab (anti-PD-L1) treatment. All receptors derive from a man aged 55-75 years with urothelial cancer.

In its sample, this clone was seen a few times. This chain connects TRBV5-4 to TRBJ2-2, with 8 bases fitting TRBD2. Germline V gene sequence: CDR1 SGHNT, CDR2 YYREEE (reference sequence). J gave up 4 bases and V 3 bases, and 8 bases lay outside the gene matches. CDR3 length equals 16 residues. DNA of the CDR3: TGTGCCAGCAGCTCTGCGGGGGGCCTGGGCACCGGGGAGCTGTTTTTT. It translates to CASSSAGGLGTGELFF.

In this sample, this clone turned up a few times. The chain couples TRBV4-1 to TRBJ1-1; no reliable D call. Germline lookup yields CDR1 MGHRA and CDR2 YSYEKL. V gave up 1 base and J gave up 0 bases, with 9 bases separating them. This CDR3 comprises 15 residues. The CDR3 DNA is TGCGCCAGCAGCCAAGTCCGGGGTTTGAACACTGAAGCTTTCTTT. This gives the protein CASSQVRGLNTEAFF.

The CDR3 DNA reads as TGTGCCAGCAGCGCAGGGACATACACCAATCAGCCCCAGCATTTT. Amino acids: CASSAGTYTNQPQHF. This rearrangement joins TRBV7-6 to TRBJ1-5; a possible D gene is TRBD1 (6 bases). V dropped 5 bases and J dropped 3 bases, with 14 bases sitting between them. This CDR3 has 15 amino acids. Per the germline V gene, CDR1 is SGHVS and CDR2 is FNYEAQ.

The CDR3 DNA follows: TGTGCCAGCAGCCCCACGGAAAAAGGGGTGAATCAGCCCCAGCATTTT. As protein: CASSPTEKGVNQPQHF. The genes are TRBV6-6 and TRBJ1-5, with D tentatively TRBD1 (5 bases). Per germline, CDR1 MNHNY and CDR2 SVGAGI (reference sequence). Trimming took 6 bases from V and 4 from J, leaving 19 bases between them. There are 16 residues in the CDR3.

The chain has TRBV7-9 and TRBJ1-1; D may be TRBD1 (6 bases). Germline V gene lookup returns CDR1 SEHNR and CDR2 FQNEAQ (reference sequence). This CDR3 comprises 14 residues. Between the trimmed V and J ends, which lost 4 bases and 3 bases, there was a span of 12 bases. CDR3 nucleotides: TGTGCCAGCAGCTCGACAGGAGTTGACACTGAAGCTTTCTTT. It yields the protein CASSSTGVDTEAFF.

The rearrangement uses TRBV6-6 and TRBJ2-3; the D gene is possibly TRBD1 (6 bases). Trimming left V 6 bases short and J 10 bases short, with 17 bases between. The CDR3 has 13 residues. CDR1 and CDR2 from the germline V gene are MNHNY and SVGAGI (reference sequence). The DNA for the CDR3 is TGTGCCAGCAGCCATTCCCAGGGGACCTCGCAGTATTTT. Its protein is CASSHSQGTSQYF.

This clone has only a few counts. The chain has TRBV27 and TRBJ1-2, with D possibly matching TRBD1 (6 bases). The germline V gene has CDR1 MNHEY and CDR2 SMNVEV (reference sequence). This CDR3 comprises 14 residues. V shed 2 bases and J shed 8 bases, with 15 bases lying between them. CDR3 amino acids: CASSLGGRVDGYTF. CDR3 nucleotide sequence: TGTGCCAGCAGTTTAGGGGGCAGGGTAGACGGCTACACCTTC.

J is TRBJ2-1 and V is TRBV27, with 16 bases fitting TRBD2. V shed 10 bases and J 0 bases; nucleotides not matched to a gene: 15. There are 20 residues in the CDR3. Per the germline V gene, CDR1 is MNHEY and CDR2 is SMNVEV (reference sequence). CDR3 DNA: TGTGCCACCACCCCCCCCGGGACTAGCGGGGGGGAGAGCTCCTACAATGAGCAGTTCTTC. Encoded protein: CATTPPGTSGGESSYNEQFF.

The chain joins TRBV25-1 to TRBJ2-2; D unclear. The CDR3 spans 13 residues. Per the germline V gene, CDR1 is MGHDK and CDR2 is SYGVNS. Trimming stripped 0 bases from V and 14 bases from J, with 13 bases between. In nucleotides, the CDR3 is TGTGCCAGCAGTGAATATGAGAGGTCTGGTCTGTTTTTT. Its translation is CASSEYERSGLFF. Together with reference TRBV25-1 and TRBJ2-2, the CDR3 gives the full variable domain: EADIYQTPRYLVIGTGKKITLECSQTMGHDKMYWYQQDPGMELHLIHYSYGVNSTEKGDLSSESTVSRIRTEHFPLTLESARPSHTSQYLCASSEYERSGLFFGEGSRLTVL.

The chain employs TRBV4-1 and TRBJ1-6, with D hard to call. Germline CDR1 reads MGHRA; CDR2 reads YSYEKL. Trimming pared 0 bases from V and 9 bases from J, leaving 15 bases between. The CDR3 extends over 16 amino acids. The CDR3 sequence is CASSQDPSRVGSPLHF. The CDR3, as DNA: TGCGCCAGCAGCCAAGATCCATCGAGAGTCGGTTCACCCCTCCACTTT.

The chain employs TRBV6-1 and TRBJ2-3; perhaps TRBD1 as D (5 bases). The CDR3 spans 13 residues. Germline V gene data show CDR1 as MNHNS and CDR2 as SASEGT. Trimming took 6 bases from V and 1 from J, leaving 8 bases between them. The CDR3 is CASSLQGTDTQYF. DNA of the CDR3: TGTGCCAGCAGCCTACAGGGCACAGATACGCAGTATTTT.

The chain couples TRBV9 to TRBJ1-3, with 9 bases identical to TRBD1. The V and J ends lost 3 bases and 3 bases, in that order; junction bases with no gene match: 16. The CDR3 length is 19 residues. Germline assignment: CDR1 SGDLS and CDR2 YYNGEE. CDR3 in amino acids: CASSASTGGSGFGGNTIYF. For the CDR3, the DNA is TGTGCCAGCAGCGCCTCGACAGGGGGTAGTGGATTCGGTGGAAACACCATATATTTT.

This chain uses TRBV27 with TRBJ2-7, with a possible D match to TRBD1 (6 bases). CDR1 MNHEY and CDR2 SMNVEV come from the germline V gene (reference sequence). The V end lost 8 bases, the J end lost 8 bases, and 16 bases lay between the germline ends. There are 12 residues in the CDR3. This CDR3 is CASDPQGSQQYF. In DNA, the CDR3 is TGTGCCAGCGACCCCCAGGGGTCTCAGCAGTACTTC.

Comment on this clone: In the same sample, other DNA sequences code for this CDR3. The rearrangement uses TRBV6-6 and TRBJ1-1; D may be TRBD1 (5 bases). CDR1 is MNHNY and CDR2 is SVGAGI in the germline V gene (reference sequence). V lost 2 bases and J 2 bases, leaving 6 bases between the germline ends. The CDR3 has 13 residues. The CDR3 protein is CASSYGQNTEAFF. In nucleotides, the CDR3 is TGTGCCAGCAGTTACGGACAAAACACTGAAGCTTTCTTT.

This clone was observed once. The chain has TRBV4-3 and TRBJ2-1; the D gene is possibly TRBD2 (5 bases). The length of the CDR3 is 15 residues. Looked up from germline, CDR1 is LGHNA and CDR2 is YSLEER. V gave up 0 bases and J gave up 7 bases, with 13 bases separating them. This chain's CDR3 is CASSQEEAWANEQFF. In DNA form, the CDR3 reads TGCGCCAGCAGCCAAGAGGAGGCGTGGGCTAATGAGCAGTTCTTC.

V gene TRBV5-1 combines with J gene TRBJ2-7, with TRBD2 identical over 8 bases. Unmatched junction bases numbered 15, after V lost 3 bases and J lost 7 bases. The CDR3 length is 16 residues. From germline, CDR1 is SGHRS and CDR2 YFSETQ. The CDR3 region has the DNA TGCGCCAGCAGCTCGTCAAGCGGGAGCCTTTGGGTAGAGCAGTACTTC. Protein product: CASSSSSGSLWVEQYF.

The V call is TRBV5-6, the J call TRBJ1-5; 10 positions match TRBD1. This CDR3 has 14 residues. Trimming removed 4 bases from V and 2 bases from J; junction bases left unmatched: 0. The V gene's germline CDR1 is SGHDT and CDR2 YYEEEE. The CDR3 loop reads CASSGTGGNQPQHF. In DNA, the CDR3 is TGTGCCAGCAGCGGGACAGGGGGCAATCAGCCCCAGCATTTT.

This chain connects TRBV19 to TRBJ2-3, with D maybe TRBD1 (6 bases). The CDR3 sequence is 14 residues long. CDR1 and CDR2 (germline): LNHDA, SQIVND (reference sequence). The ends were cut back, 2 bases at V and 2 bases at J, with 8 bases in the middle. The CDR3 is CASSITGNTDTQYF. The CDR3 DNA reads TGTGCCAGTAGTATAACAGGGAACACAGATACGCAGTATTTT.

V gene TRBV28 combines with J gene TRBJ2-7; D is possibly TRBD2 (5 bases). Trimming removed 4 bases at V and 3 bases at J, with 19 bases between. CDR1 is MDHEN and CDR2 is SYDVKM in the germline V gene. The CDR3 has 16 amino acids. The CDR3 loop is CASSSTDWRAIYEQYF. The CDR3 DNA reads TGTGCCAGCAGTTCCACGGATTGGCGGGCGATCTACGAGCAGTACTTC.